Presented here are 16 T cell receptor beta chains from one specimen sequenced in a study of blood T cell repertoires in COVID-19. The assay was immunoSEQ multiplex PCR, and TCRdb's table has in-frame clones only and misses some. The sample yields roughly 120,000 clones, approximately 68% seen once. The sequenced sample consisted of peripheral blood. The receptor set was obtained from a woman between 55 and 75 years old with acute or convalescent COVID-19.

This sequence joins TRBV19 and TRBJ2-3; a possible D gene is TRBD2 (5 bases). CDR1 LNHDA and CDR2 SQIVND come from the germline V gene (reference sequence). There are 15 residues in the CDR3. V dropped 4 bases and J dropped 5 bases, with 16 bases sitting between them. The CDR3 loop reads CASSNPSITRDTQYF. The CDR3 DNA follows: TGTGCCAGTAGTAATCCTAGCATAACAAGAGATACGCAGTATTTT.

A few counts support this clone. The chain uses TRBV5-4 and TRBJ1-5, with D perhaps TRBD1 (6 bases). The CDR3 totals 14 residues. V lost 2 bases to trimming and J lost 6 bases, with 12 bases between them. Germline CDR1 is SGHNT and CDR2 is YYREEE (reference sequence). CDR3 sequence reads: CASSLQGRGQPQHF. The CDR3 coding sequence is TGTGCCAGCAGCTTACAGGGAAGAGGTCAGCCCCAGCATTTT.

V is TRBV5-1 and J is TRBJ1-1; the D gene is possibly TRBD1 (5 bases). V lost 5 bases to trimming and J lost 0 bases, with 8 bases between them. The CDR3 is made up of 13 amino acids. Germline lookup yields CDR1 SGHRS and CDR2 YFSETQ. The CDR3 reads CASREGMNTEAFF. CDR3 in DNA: TGCGCCAGCAGGGAGGGGATGAACACTGAAGCTTTCTTT.

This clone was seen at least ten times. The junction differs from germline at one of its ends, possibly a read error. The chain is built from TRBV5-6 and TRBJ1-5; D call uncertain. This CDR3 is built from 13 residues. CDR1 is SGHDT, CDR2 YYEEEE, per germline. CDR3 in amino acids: CASSQSYNRPQHF. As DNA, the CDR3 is TGTGCCAGCAGCCAGTCGTACAATCGGCCCCAGCATTTT.

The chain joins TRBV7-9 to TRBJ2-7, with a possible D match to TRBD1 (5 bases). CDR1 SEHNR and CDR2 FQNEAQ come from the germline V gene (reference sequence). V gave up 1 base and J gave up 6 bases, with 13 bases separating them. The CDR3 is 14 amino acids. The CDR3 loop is CASSLEDKTAEQYF. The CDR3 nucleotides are TGTGCCAGCAGCTTAGAGGACAAAACGGCCGAGCAGTACTTC.

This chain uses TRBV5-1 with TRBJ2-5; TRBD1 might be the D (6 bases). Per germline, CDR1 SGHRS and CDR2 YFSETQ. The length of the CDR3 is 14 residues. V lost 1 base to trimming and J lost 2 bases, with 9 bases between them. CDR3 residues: CASSLPGQQETQYF. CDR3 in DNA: TGCGCCAGCAGCTTGCCTGGACAGCAAGAGACCCAGTACTTC. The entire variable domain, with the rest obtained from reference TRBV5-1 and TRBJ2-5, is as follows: KAGVTQTPRYLIKTRGQQVTLSCSPISGHRSVSWYQQTPGQGLQFLFEYFSETQRNKGNFPGRFSGRQFSNSRSEMNVSTLELGDSALYLCASSLPGQQETQYFGPGTRLLVL.

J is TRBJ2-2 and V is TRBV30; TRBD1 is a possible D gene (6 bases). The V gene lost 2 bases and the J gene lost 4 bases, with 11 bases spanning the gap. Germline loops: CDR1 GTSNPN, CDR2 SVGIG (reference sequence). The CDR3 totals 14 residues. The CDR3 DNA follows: TGTGCCTGGAGTAGGGACATCGCCACCGGGGAGCTGTTTTTT. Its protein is CAWSRDIATGELFF.

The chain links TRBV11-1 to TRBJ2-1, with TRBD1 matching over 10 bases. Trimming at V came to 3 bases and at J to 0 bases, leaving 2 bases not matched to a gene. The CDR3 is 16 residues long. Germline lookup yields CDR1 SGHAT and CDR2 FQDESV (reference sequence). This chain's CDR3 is CASSFRQGASYNEQFF. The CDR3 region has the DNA TGTGCCAGCAGCTTTAGACAGGGGGCCTCCTACAATGAGCAGTTCTTC.

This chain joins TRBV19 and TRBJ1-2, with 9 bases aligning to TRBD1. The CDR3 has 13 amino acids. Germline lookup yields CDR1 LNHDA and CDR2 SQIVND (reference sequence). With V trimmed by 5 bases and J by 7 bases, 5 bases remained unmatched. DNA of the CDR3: TGTGCCAGTAGTCCAGGACAGGGGCGTGGCTACACCTTC. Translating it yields CASSPGQGRGYTF.

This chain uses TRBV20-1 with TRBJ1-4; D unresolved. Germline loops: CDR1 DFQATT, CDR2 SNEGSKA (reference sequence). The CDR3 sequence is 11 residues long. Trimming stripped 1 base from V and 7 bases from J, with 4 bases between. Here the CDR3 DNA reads TGCAGTGCTAGAGTCGGTGAAAAACTGTTTTTT. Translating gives CSARVGEKLFF.

CDR3 sequence: CASRKEGGTDTQYF. CDR3 coding DNA: TGCGCCAGCAGAAAAGAGGGGGGCACAGATACGCAGTATTTT. This chain connects TRBV4-1 to TRBJ2-3, with D possibly TRBD1 on 6 matching bases. Trimming removed 6 bases from V and 1 base from J, with 11 bases in between. The CDR3 totals 14 residues. The germline CDR1 and CDR2 sequences are MGHRA and YSYEKL.

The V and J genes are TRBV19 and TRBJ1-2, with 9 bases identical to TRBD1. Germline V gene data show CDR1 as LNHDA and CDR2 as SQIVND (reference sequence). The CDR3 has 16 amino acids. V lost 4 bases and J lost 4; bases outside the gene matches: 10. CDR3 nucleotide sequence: TGTGCCAGTAGTACATCCGGGACAGGGAAGTCCTATGGCTACACCTTC. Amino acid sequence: CASSTSGTGKSYGYTF.

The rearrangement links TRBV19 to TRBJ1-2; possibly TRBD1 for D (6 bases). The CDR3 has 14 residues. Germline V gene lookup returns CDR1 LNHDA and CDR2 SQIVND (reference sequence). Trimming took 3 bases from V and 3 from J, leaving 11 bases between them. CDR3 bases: TGTGCCAGTAGTATTCGGACAGCTTACTATGGCTACACCTTC. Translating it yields CASSIRTAYYGYTF.

This CDR3 is CASRQGGYTF. CDR3 coding DNA: TGTGCCAGCAGACAGGGTGGCTACACCTTC. The chain couples TRBV28 to TRBJ1-2; possible D gene TRBD1, 6 bases. CDR3 length: 10 amino acids. The germline V gene has CDR1 MDHEN and CDR2 SYDVKM. The ends were cut back, 6 bases at V and 7 bases at J, with 6 bases in the middle.

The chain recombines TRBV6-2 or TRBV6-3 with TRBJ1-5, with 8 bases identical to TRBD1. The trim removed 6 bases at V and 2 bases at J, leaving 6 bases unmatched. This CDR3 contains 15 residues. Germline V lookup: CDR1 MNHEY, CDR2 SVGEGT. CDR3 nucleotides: TGTGCCAGCAGCAAAGACAGGGGAGGCAATCAGCCCCAGCATTTT. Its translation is CASSKDRGGNQPQHF.

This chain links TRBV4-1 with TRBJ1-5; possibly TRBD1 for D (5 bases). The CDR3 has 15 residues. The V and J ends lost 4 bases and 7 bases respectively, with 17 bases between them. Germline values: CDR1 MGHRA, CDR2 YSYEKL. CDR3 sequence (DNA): TGCGCCAGCAGCCCGGACACCCTGGGGTCACAGCCCCAGCATTTT. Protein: CASSPDTLGSQPQHF.